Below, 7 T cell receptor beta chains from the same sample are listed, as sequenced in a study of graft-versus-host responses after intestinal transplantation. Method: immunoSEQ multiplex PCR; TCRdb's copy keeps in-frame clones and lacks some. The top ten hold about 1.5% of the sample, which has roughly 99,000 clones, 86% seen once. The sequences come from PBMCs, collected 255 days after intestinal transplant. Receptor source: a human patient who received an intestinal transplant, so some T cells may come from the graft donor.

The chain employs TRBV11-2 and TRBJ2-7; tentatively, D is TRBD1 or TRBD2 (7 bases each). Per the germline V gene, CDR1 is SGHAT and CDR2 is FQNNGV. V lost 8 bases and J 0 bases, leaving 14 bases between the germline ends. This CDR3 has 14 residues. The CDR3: CASASGTASYEQYF. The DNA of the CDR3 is TGTGCCAGCGCCAGCGGGACAGCCTCCTACGAGCAGTACTTC.

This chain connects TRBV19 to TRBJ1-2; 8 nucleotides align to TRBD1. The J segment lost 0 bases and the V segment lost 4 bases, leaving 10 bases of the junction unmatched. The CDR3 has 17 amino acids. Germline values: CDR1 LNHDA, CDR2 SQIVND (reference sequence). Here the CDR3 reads CASSTNRQGNPNYGYTF. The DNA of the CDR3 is TGTGCCAGTAGTACGAACAGACAGGGGAACCCTAACTATGGCTACACCTTC.

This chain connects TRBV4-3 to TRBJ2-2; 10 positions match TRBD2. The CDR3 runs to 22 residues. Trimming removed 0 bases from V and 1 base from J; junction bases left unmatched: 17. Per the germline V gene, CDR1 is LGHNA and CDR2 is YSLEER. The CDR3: CASSQEYRRGLAGARNTGELFF. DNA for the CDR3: TGCGCCAGCAGCCAAGAATATCGTCGGGGGCTAGCGGGGGCGCGGAACACCGGGGAGCTGTTTTTT.

The DNA of the CDR3 is TGTGCCAGCAGTGAAGGGCTAGCGGGGGGTTACGAGCAGTACGTC. This codes for CASSEGLAGGYEQYV. The chain joins TRBV6-1 to TRBJ2-7, with 11 bases lining up with TRBD2. V gave up 1 base and J gave up 4 bases; unmatched junction bases: 3. The CDR3 length is 15 residues. Germline values: CDR1 MNHNS, CDR2 SASEGT.

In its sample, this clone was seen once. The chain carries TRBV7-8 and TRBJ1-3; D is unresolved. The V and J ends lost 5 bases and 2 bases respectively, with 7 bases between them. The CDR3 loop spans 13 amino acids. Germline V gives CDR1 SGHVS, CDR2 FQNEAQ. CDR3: CASSHIAGNTIYF. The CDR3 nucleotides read TGTGCCAGCAGCCATATAGCTGGAAACACCATATATTTT.

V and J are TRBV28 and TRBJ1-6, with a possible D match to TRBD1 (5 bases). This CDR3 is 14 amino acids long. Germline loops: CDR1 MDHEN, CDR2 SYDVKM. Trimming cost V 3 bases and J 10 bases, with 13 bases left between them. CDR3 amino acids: CASSLGGEVSPLHF. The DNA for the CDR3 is TGTGCCAGCAGTTTGGGGGGAGAAGTGTCACCCCTCCACTTT.

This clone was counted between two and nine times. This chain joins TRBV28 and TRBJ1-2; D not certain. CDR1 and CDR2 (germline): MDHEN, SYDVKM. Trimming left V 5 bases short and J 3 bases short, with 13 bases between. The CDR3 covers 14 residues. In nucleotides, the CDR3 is TGTGCCAGCAGTCTCTTCCCTCGACACTATGGCTACACCTTC. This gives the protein CASSLFPRHYGYTF.